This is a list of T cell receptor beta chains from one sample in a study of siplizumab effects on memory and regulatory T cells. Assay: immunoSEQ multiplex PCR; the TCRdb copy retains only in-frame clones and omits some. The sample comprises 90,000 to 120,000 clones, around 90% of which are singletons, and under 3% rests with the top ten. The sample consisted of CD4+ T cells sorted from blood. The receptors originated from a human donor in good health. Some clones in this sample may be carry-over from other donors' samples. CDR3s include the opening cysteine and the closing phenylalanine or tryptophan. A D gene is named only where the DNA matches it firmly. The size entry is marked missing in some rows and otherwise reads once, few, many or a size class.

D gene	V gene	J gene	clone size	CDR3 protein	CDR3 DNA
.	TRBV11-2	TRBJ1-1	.	CAWGPGAFF	TGTGCCTGGGGGCCGGGAGCTTTCTTT
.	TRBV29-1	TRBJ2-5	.	CSVGDGRTQYF	TGCAGCGTTGGGGATGGGAGAACCCAGTACTTC
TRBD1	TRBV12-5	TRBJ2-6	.	CASGFLRTLQGSGANVLTF	TGTGCTAGTGGTTTCTTAAGAACCCTACAGGGGTCAGGGGCCAACGTCCTGACTTTC
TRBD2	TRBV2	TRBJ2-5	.	CASKGGTSGERRYF	TGTGCCAGCAAAGGGGGGACTAGCGGGGAAAGGCGGTACTTC
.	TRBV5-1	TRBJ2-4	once	CASSLSLGDQNIQYF	TGCGCCAGCAGCTTGAGTTTAGGTGACCAAAACATTCAGTACTTC
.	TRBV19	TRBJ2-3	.	CASRDRASSTDTQYF	TGTGCCAGTAGGGACAGAGCCTCTAGCACAGATACGCAGTATTTT
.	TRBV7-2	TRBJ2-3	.	CASSLVAGRTDTQYF	TGTGCCAGCAGCTTAGTGGCGGGAAGGACAGATACGCAGTATTTT
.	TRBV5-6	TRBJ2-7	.	CASSLVAETQYF	TGTGCCAGCAGCTTGGTGGCGGAAACGCAGTACTTC
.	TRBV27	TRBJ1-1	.	CASSPLGGGLGAFF	TGTGCCAGCAGCCCGTTGGGGGGGGGCCTGGGGGCTTTCTTT
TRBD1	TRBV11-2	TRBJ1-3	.	CASSPLGRGPSGNTIYF	TGTGCCAGCAGCCCCTTAGGCAGGGGGCCCTCTGGAAACACCATATATTTT
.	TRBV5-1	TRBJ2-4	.	CASSLAKMRGTLAKNIQYF	TGCGCCAGCAGCTTGGCCAAGATGCGAGGAACACTAGCCAAAAACATTCAGTACTTC
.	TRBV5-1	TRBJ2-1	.	CASSLFGNEQFF	TGCGCCAGCAGCTTGTTTGGTAATGAGCAGTTCTTC
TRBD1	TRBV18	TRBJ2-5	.	CASSSGQGETQYF	TGTGCCAGCTCATCGGGACAGGGGGAGACCCAGTACTTC
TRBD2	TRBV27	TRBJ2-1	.	CASNLAGSSYNEQFF	TGTGCCAGCAACCTAGCGGGGAGCTCCTACAATGAGCAGTTCTTC
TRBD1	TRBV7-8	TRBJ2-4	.	CASSVDRVRNIQYF	TGTGCCAGCAGCGTAGACAGGGTTAGAAACATTCAGTACTTC
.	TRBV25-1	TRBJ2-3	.	CASSESGPGTDTQYF	TGTGCCAGCAGTGAATCGGGTCCAGGGACAGATACGCAGTATTTT
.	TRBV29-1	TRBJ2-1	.	CSVVSSDYNEQFF	TGCAGCGTTGTGAGTAGCGACTACAATGAGCAGTTCTTC
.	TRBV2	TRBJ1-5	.	CASSQTGLNQPQHF	TGTGCCAGCAGCCAAACAGGGCTCAATCAGCCCCAGCATTTT
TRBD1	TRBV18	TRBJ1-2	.	CASSPGTGNGYTF	TGTGCCAGCTCACCAGGGACAGGGAATGGCTACACCTTC
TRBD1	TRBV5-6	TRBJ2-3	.	CASSYGTGGTDTQYF	TGTGCCAGCAGCTATGGGACAGGGGGCACAGATACGCAGTATTTT
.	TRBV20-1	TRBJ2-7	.	CSASPDHEQYF	TGCAGTGCATCTCCTGACCACGAGCAGTACTTC
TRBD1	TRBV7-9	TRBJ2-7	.	CASSLALRQGFSYEQYF	TGTGCCAGCAGCTTAGCGCTGAGACAGGGGTTCTCCTACGAGCAGTACTTC
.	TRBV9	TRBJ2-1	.	CASSVVGTPYNEQFF	TGTGCCAGCAGCGTAGTAGGGACACCTTACAATGAGCAGTTCTTC
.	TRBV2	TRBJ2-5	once	CASMRQETQYF	TGTGCCAGCATGCGGCAAGAGACCCAGTACTTC
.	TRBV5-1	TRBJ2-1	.	CASSPRVEEQFF	TGCGCCAGCAGCCCCAGGGTAGAGGAGCAGTTCTTC
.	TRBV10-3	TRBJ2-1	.	CAISDTTFGDEQFF	TGTGCCATCAGTGACACGACGTTTGGGGATGAGCAGTTCTTC
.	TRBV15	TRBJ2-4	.	CATSRDSGKTIIQYF	TGTGCCACCAGCAGAGATAGTGGCAAGACGATTATTCAGTACTTC
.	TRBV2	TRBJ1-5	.	CASSDNSNQPQHF	TGTGCCAGCAGTGACAATAGCAATCAGCCCCAGCATTTT
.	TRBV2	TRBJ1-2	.	CASSDGQTWNYGYTF	TGTGCCAGCAGTGATGGTCAGACCTGGAACTATGGCTACACCTTC
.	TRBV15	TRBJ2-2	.	CATSRDRTGSGELFF	TGTGCCACCAGCAGAGATAGGACGGGGTCCGGGGAGCTGTTTTTT
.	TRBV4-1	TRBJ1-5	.	CASSQEPRQPQHF	TGCGCCAGCAGCCAAGAACCGAGGCAGCCCCAGCATTTT
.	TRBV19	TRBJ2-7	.	CASSILFGLKKTYEQYF	TGTGCCAGTAGTATCTTGTTCGGGCTAAAGAAGACCTACGAGCAGTACTTC
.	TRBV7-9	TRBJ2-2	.	CASSLRGGTNTGELFF	TGTGCCAGCAGCCTCCGCGGGGGCACGAACACCGGGGAGCTGTTTTTT
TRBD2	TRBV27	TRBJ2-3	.	CASSLFLREGHRQYF	TGTGCCAGCAGTTTATTTCTACGGGAGGGCCATCGGCAGTATTTT
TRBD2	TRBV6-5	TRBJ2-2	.	CASSYVRTSGSRELFF	TGTGCCAGCAGTTACGTCAGGACTAGCGGGTCTCGGGAGCTGTTTTTT
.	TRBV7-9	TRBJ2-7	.	CASTLAGSYEQYF	TGTGCCAGCACGTTGGCAGGGTCCTACGAGCAGTACTTC
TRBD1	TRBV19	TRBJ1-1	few	CASSTTGGAFF	TGTGCCAGTAGTACGACAGGGGGAGCTTTCTTT
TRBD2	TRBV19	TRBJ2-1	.	CASTPGTSVIREQFF	TGTGCCAGCACTCCCGGGACTAGCGTTATCCGTGAGCAGTTCTTC
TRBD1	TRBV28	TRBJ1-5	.	CASSFDRGQQPQHF	TGTGCCAGCAGTTTTGACAGGGGGCAGCAGCCCCAGCATTTT
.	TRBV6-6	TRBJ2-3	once	CASSKKSDTQYF	TGTGCCAGCAGCAAAAAGTCAGATACGCAGTATTTT
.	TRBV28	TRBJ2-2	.	CASFNQQGNTGELFF	TGTGCCAGCTTCAATCAGCAGGGGAACACCGGGGAGCTGTTTTTT
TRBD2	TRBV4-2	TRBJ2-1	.	CASSQEAGAGGGNEQFF	TGTGCCAGCAGCCAAGAAGCTGGAGCGGGAGGGGGGAATGAGCAGTTCTTC
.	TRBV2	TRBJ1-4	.	CASRAGNEKLFF	TGTGCCAGCAGGGCAGGAAATGAAAAACTGTTTTTT
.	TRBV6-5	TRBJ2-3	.	CASSRADTQYF	TGTGCCAGCAGTAGGGCAGATACGCAGTATTTT